The 11 T cell receptor beta chains reported below all come from one sample, sequenced in a study of CD4 T cells in relation to SARS-CoV-2 and coronaviruses. The data were produced by immunoSEQ multiplex PCR, yet TCRdb's version contains in-frame clones alone and is incomplete. This sample has about 59,000 clones, with roughly 90% found just once. Unexposed donor CD4+ T cells date from about 2010-2018, before the COVID-19 pandemic. The sample consisted of memory CD4+ T cells from PBMCs. The receptor set was obtained from a human donor in good health.

V is TRBV10-1 and J is TRBJ2-5; the match to TRBD1 covers 11 bases. CDR1 and CDR2 from the germline V gene are WNHNN and SYGVQD (reference sequence). This CDR3 comprises 13 residues. J lost 5 bases, V lost 5 bases, and 1 base had no gene match. This CDR3 is CASSRDRGETQYF. CDR3 sequence (DNA): TGCGCCAGCAGTAGGGACAGGGGGGAGACCCAGTACTTC.

This chain links TRBV24-1 with TRBJ2-5, with 10 positions matching TRBD1. There are 16 residues in the CDR3. Germline lookup yields CDR1 KGHDR and CDR2 SFDVKD. After removal of 3 bases from V and 5 bases from J, the junction contained 8 bases not matched to a gene. CDR3 amino acids: CATSDAGTGDGETQYF. CDR3 sequence (DNA): TGTGCCACCAGTGATGCTGGGACAGGGGATGGGGAGACCCAGTACTTC.

The genes are TRBV6-1 and TRBJ1-2; the D is unclear. The ends were cut back, 1 base at V and 8 bases at J, with 2 bases in the middle. The CDR3 loop spans 10 amino acids. Germline lookup yields CDR1 MNHNS and CDR2 SASEGT. This CDR3 reads CASSEEGYTF. The CDR3, as DNA: TGTGCCAGCAGTGAAGAAGGCTACACCTTC.

This clone was counted a few times. The CDR3 nucleotides read TGCGCCAGCCTCGACCCTAGCGGAGACTACGAGCAGTACTTC. Translating it yields CASLDPSGDYEQYF. The chain links TRBV5-1 to TRBJ2-7; 7 nucleotides agree with TRBD2. CDR1 is SGHRS, CDR2 YFSETQ, per germline. Trimming took 7 bases from V and 3 from J; bases not matched to a gene: 10. The CDR3 spans 14 residues.

As regards this clone: Other nucleotide sequences from this sample produce the same CDR3. The rearrangement links TRBV7-2 to TRBJ1-4, with 7 bases fitting TRBD1. Germline trimming cut 2 bases from V and 0 bases from J; bases unmatched to any gene: 12. This CDR3 is built from 19 residues. The germline CDR1 and CDR2 sequences are SGHTA and FQGNSA. The DNA for the CDR3 is TGTGCCAGCAGCTTAAGGACCTCTACAGGGGACCCAACTAATGAAAAACTGTTTTTT. This sequence encodes CASSLRTSTGDPTNEKLFF. The full variable domain, completed using reference TRBV7-2 and TRBJ1-4, is GAGVSQSPSNKVTEKGKDVELRCDPISGHTALYWYRQSLGQGLEFLIYFQGNSAPDKSGLPSDRFSAERTGGSVSTLTIQRTQQEDSAVYLCASSLRTSTGDPTNEKLFFGSGTQLSVL.

The CDR3 is CASGVSTYTEAFF. The CDR3 DNA sequence: TGTGCCAGCGGTGTTAGTACGTACACTGAAGCTTTCTTT. The genes are TRBV12-3 or TRBV12-4 and TRBJ1-1; no reliable D call. V dropped 8 bases and J dropped 3 bases, with 13 bases sitting between them. This CDR3 has 13 residues.

The J gene is TRBJ2-6, the V gene TRBV27, with D possibly TRBD2 on 5 matching bases. Germline loops: CDR1 MNHEY, CDR2 SMNVEV (reference sequence). There are 17 residues in the CDR3. Trimming took 6 bases from V and 0 from J, leaving 15 bases between them. CDR3 sequence reads: CASSSLDSSSGANVLTF. CDR3 in DNA: TGTGCCAGCAGCAGCTTGGACTCAAGCTCTGGGGCCAACGTCCTGACTTTC.

This chain connects TRBV5-1 to TRBJ1-2; TRBD1 aligns across 7 bases. CDR1 and CDR2 from the germline V gene are SGHRS and YFSETQ. V dropped 4 bases and J dropped 0; count of bases not matched to a gene: 9. This CDR3 is 16 amino acids long. The CDR3 nucleotides are TGCGCCAGCAGCGCGCTCCAGGGGGGGTCTAACTATGGCTACACCTTC. It encodes CASSALQGGSNYGYTF.

In its sample, this clone was seen once. CDR3 bases: TGCAGCGTTGTGGGGCTGGGGGATACGCAGTATTTT. Residues: CSVVGLGDTQYF. This rearrangement joins TRBV29-1 to TRBJ2-3, with D possibly being TRBD1 (5 bases). V dropped 4 bases and J dropped 6 bases, with 11 bases sitting between them. The V gene's germline CDR1 is SQVTM and CDR2 ANQGSEA. This CDR3 is built from 12 residues.

The chain joins TRBV30 to TRBJ2-5, with 7 bases identical to TRBD2. V shed 2 bases and J 5 bases; nucleotides not matched to a gene: 8. Per the germline V gene, CDR1 is GTSNPN and CDR2 is SVGIG (reference sequence). This CDR3 has 14 residues. The CDR3 nucleotides are TGTGCCTGGAGTAAGAGGGAGGGCCTGGAGACCCAGTACTTC. It is translated as CAWSKREGLETQYF.

The genes are TRBV4-1 and TRBJ2-1; D call uncertain. The CDR3 has 14 amino acids. Germline values: CDR1 MGHRA, CDR2 YSYEKL. Between the trimmed V and J ends, which lost 1 base and 4 bases, there was a span of 8 bases. The CDR3 region has the DNA TGCGCCAGCAGCCAAGGTAATAGGTACAATGAGCAGTTCTTC. This codes for CASSQGNRYNEQFF.